This TCR beta chain was identified during a study of identical twins. CDR1 is MNHNS and CDR2 is SASEGT in the germline V gene. Unmatched junction bases numbered 6, after V lost 6 bases and J lost 4 bases. The CDR3 spans 15 residues. One entry per CDR3 protein, called by TCRdb with MiXCR from the 5' RACE reads. This sample has hundreds of thousands of distinct CDR3 sequences, with about 9.4% found just once. The same data also contributed to another study, on yellow fever vaccine responses in identical twins.

The TCR sequence derives from a woman between 18 and 29 years old in good health. J is TRBJ2-2 and V is TRBV6-1, with 9 bases aligning to TRBD1. The sequencing sample was made of PBMCs. The CDR3 loop reads CASRTTGGFTGELFF. In DNA, the CDR3 is TGTGCCAGCAGAACTACAGGGGGCTTCACCGGGGAGCTGTTTTTT.